The 12 T cell receptor beta chains presented below share a single source sample, sequenced in a study of blood T cell repertoires in COVID-19. Profiled with immunoSEQ multiplex PCR; TCRdb holds only in-frame clones, not every one. The sample lists almost 85,000 clones, over 70% seen once, with roughly 40% in the top ten. What was sequenced was peripheral blood. Receptor source: a man older than 75 with active or convalescent COVID-19.

CDR3: CASSMGAGTANTEAFF. CDR3 DNA: TGTGCCAGTAGTATGGGGGCTGGGACGGCGAACACTGAAGCTTTCTTT. The chain links TRBV19 to TRBJ1-1, with a possible D match to TRBD1 (6 bases). The ends were cut back, 3 bases at V and 1 base at J, with 15 bases in the middle. Germline CDR1 and CDR2: LNHDA and SQIVND (reference sequence). The length of the CDR3 is 16 residues.

This sequence joins TRBV18 and TRBJ2-1, with TRBD1 as a possible D gene (5 bases). The CDR3 is 15 residues long. Germline values: CDR1 KGHSH, CDR2 LQKENI. V dropped 5 bases and J dropped 0 bases, with 11 bases sitting between them. CDR3 sequence: CASSAVGPSYNEQFF. The CDR3 region has the DNA TGTGCCAGCTCAGCCGTGGGGCCCTCCTACAATGAGCAGTTCTTC. The full variable domain, completed using reference TRBV18 and TRBJ2-1, is NAGVMQNPRHLVRRRGQEARLRCSPMKGHSHVYWYRQLPEEGLKFMVYLQKENIIDESGMPKERFSAEFPKEGPSILRIQQVVRGDSAAYFCASSAVGPSYNEQFFGPGTRLTVL.

The chain is built from TRBV5-4 and TRBJ2-7, with 15 bases aligning to TRBD2. Germline-derived CDR1 and CDR2 are SGHNT and YYREEE (reference sequence). V was pared by 5 bases and J by 7 bases, with 10 bases of the junction left unmatched. The CDR3 has 16 amino acids. The CDR3 DNA sequence: TGTGCCAGCAGTTCAAAAACGGGACTAGCGGGAGGTGAGCAGTACTTC. Residues: CASSSKTGLAGGEQYF. The entire variable domain, with the rest obtained from reference TRBV5-4 and TRBJ2-7, is as follows: ETGVTQSPTHLIKTRGQQVTLRCSSQSGHNTVSWYQQALGQGPQFIFQYYREEENGRGNFPPRFSGLQFPNYSSELNVNALELDDSALYLCASSSKTGLAGGEQYFGPGTRLTVT.

The chain joins TRBV2 to TRBJ1-6; tentative D call: TRBD1 (5 bases). V lost 2 bases, J lost 5 bases, and 10 bases lay in between. This CDR3 is built from 15 residues. Germline V gene data show CDR1 as SNHLY and CDR2 as FYNNEI. The CDR3 region is CASSELTAHNSPLHF. The DNA for the CDR3 is TGTGCCAGCAGTGAACTGACAGCCCATAATTCACCCCTCCACTTT.

CDR3: CASSYAGNEQYF. The CDR3 DNA reads TGTGCCAGCAGTTACGCAGGGAACGAGCAGTACTTC. The rearrangement links TRBV6-2 or TRBV6-3 to TRBJ2-7, with D perhaps matching TRBD1 (5 bases). Germline-derived CDR1 and CDR2 are MNHEY and SVGEGT. CDR3 length: 12 residues. V lost 2 bases and J lost 5, with 7 bases in between.

V and J are TRBV28 and TRBJ2-1; the D gene is possibly TRBD1 (5 bases). Germline V lookup: CDR1 MDHEN, CDR2 SYDVKM. CDR3 size: 16 residues. Deletions cut 5 bases from V and 5 bases from J, with 19 bases between. This CDR3 is CASSPVSGFTNNEQFF. The DNA for the CDR3 is TGTGCCAGCAGTCCAGTCTCAGGGTTTACAAACAATGAGCAGTTCTTC.

The V and J genes are TRBV9 and TRBJ2-7; 9 nucleotides line up with TRBD1. The CDR3 runs 16 residues. V was clipped by 4 bases and J by 6 bases; unmatched bases: 14. Per germline, CDR1 SGDLS and CDR2 YYNGEE. In DNA form, the CDR3 reads TGTGCCAGCAGCAAAAGGACAGGGGCCCTTCGAGGCGAGCAGTACTTC. Protein: CASSKRTGALRGEQYF.

The chain is built from TRBV6-5 and TRBJ1-6, with a tentative D call TRBD1 (6 bases). CDR1 and CDR2 from the germline V gene are MNHEY and SVGAGI. This CDR3 is 13 amino acids long. V was pared by 7 bases and J by 10 bases, with 14 bases between. CDR3 bases: TGTGCCAGCAACAGCCAGGGGTCGTCACCCCTCCACTTT. This sequence encodes CASNSQGSSPLHF.

The chain uses TRBV28 and TRBJ2-7; TRBD2 matches at 11 bases. CDR1 and CDR2 from the germline V gene are MDHEN and SYDVKM. There are 19 residues in the CDR3. Unmatched junction bases numbered 17, after V lost 2 bases and J lost 5 bases. The CDR3 sequence is CASSLRDSGRATYLHEQYF. CDR3 nucleotide sequence: TGTGCCAGCAGTTTACGCGATAGCGGGAGGGCCACGTATCTCCACGAGCAGTACTTC.

V is TRBV9 and J is TRBJ2-1; 7 nucleotides match TRBD2. Per the germline V gene, CDR1 is SGDLS and CDR2 is YYNGEE. There are 16 residues in the CDR3. With 2 bases clipped from V and 5 bases from J, the junction kept 10 bases outside the gene matches. This CDR3 reads CASSVRPGLTDNEQFF. CDR3 nucleotides: TGTGCCAGCAGCGTTCGACCGGGACTAACCGACAATGAGCAGTTCTTC.

This clone turned up a few times. The chain is built from TRBV20-1 and TRBJ1-4; a weak D match, TRBD1 (6 bases). This CDR3 has 14 amino acids. Germline V gene sequence: CDR1 DFQATT, CDR2 SNEGSKA (reference sequence). Trimming pared 3 bases from V and 0 bases from J, leaving 8 bases between. DNA of the CDR3: TGCAGTGCTAGTAACAGGGCAACTAATGAAAAACTGTTTTTT. Its protein is CSASNRATNEKLFF.

The chain carries TRBV3-1 (or the pseudogene TRBV3-2) and TRBJ1-2, with D tentatively TRBD1 (5 bases). V lost 1 base and J lost 7, with 13 bases in between. The CDR3 has 14 amino acids. The germline V gene has CDR1 LGHDT and CDR2 YNNKEL (reference sequence). CDR3 residues: CASSQVGGVRGYTF. The CDR3 DNA follows: TGTGCCAGCAGCCAAGTCGGGGGTGTGCGTGGCTACACCTTC.